This T cell receptor (beta chain) was sequenced during a study of Graves' ophthalmopathy and Graves' hyperthyroidism. This clonotype occurred many times. RNA transcripts were the source from which TCR beta CDR3 regions were amplified. HTBI-primed RT-PCR formed the first round, and a multiplex PCR formed the second. Using its own MiXCR run on the multiplex PCR reads, TCRdb lists one record per CDR3 protein. Here the sample spans about 400,000 distinct CDR3 sequences, around 16% being singletons. V was clipped by 1 base and J by 5 bases, with 9 bases between them. The CDR3 runs 14 residues. V usage is TRBV12-3 or TRBV12-4 and J usage is TRBJ1-5, with a weak D call TRBD1 (5 bases). This TCR was sampled from a woman aged 18-29 years with Graves' ophthalmopathy. Sequenced material: peripheral blood. Written as DNA, the CDR3 is TGTGCCAGCAGTTTAGTTGGGGGATATCAGCCCCAGCATTTT. Its protein product is CASSLVGGYQPQHF.